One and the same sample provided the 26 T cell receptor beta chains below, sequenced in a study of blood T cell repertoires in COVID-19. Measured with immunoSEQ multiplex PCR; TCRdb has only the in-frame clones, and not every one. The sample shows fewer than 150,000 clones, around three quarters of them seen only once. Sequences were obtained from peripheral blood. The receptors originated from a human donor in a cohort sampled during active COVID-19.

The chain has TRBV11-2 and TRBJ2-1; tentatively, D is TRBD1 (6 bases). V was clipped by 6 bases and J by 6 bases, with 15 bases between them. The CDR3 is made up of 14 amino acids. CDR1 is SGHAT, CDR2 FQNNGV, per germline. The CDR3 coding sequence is TGTGCCAGCAGAACCGGGACACATCTCAATGAGCAGTTCTTC. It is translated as CASRTGTHLNEQFF.

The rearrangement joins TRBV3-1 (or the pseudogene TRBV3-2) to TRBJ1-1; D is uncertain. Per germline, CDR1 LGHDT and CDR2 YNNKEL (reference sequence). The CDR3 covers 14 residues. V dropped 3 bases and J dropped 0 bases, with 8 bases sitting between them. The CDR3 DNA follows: TGTGCCAGCAGCCAGATTCTATTGAACACTGAAGCTTTCTTT. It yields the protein CASSQILLNTEAFF.

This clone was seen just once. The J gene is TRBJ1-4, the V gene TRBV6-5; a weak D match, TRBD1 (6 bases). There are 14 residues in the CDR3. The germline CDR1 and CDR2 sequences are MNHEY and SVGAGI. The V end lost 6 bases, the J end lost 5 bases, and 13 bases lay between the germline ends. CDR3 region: CASRPGAMNEKLFF. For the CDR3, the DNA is TGTGCCAGCAGACCAGGGGCAATGAATGAAAAACTGTTTTTT.

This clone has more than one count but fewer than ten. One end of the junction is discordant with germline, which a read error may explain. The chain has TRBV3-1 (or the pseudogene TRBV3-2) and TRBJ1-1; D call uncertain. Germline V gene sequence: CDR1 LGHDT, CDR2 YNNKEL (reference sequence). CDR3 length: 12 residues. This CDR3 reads CASSEKRLQSIF. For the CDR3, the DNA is TGTGCCAGCAGCGAGAAACGGTTACAGTCAATTTTT.

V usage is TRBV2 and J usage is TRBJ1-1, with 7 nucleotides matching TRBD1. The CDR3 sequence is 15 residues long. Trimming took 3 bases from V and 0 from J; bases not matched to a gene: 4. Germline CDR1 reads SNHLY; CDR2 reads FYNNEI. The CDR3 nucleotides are TGTGCCAGCAGTGAGGGGCAGGGGGTGAACACTGAAGCTTTCTTT. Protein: CASSEGQGVNTEAFF.

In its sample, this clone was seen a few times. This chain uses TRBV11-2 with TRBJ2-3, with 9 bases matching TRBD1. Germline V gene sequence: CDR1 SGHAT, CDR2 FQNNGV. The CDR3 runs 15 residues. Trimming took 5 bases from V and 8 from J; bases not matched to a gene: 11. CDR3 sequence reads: CASSIVRDREGTQYF. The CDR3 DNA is TGTGCCAGCAGCATCGTCCGGGACAGGGAAGGTACGCAGTATTTT.

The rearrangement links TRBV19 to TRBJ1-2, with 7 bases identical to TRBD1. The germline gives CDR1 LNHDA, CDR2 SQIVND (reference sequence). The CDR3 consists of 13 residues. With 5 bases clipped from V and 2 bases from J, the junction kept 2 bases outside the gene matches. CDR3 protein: CASSPTGNYGYTF. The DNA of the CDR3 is TGTGCCAGTAGTCCGACAGGGAACTATGGCTACACCTTC. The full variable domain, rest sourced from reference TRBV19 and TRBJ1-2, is DGGITQSPKYLFRKEGQNVTLSCEQNLNHDAMYWYRQDPGQGLRLIYYSQIVNDFQKGDIAEGYSVSREKKESFPLTVTSAQKNPTAFYLCASSPTGNYGYTFGSGTRLTVV.

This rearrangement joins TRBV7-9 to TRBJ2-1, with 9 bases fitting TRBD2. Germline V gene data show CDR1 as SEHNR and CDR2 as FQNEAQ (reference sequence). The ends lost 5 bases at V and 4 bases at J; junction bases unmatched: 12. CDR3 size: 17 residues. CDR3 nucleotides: TGTGCCAGCAGCCGTGGGAGCGGGGGGCCGATTTACAATGAGCAGTTCTTC. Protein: CASSRGSGGPIYNEQFF.

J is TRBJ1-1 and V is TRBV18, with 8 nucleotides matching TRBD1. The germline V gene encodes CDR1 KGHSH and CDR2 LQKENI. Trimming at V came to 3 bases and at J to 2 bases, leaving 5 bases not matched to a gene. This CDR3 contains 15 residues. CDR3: CASSPGQGANTEAFF. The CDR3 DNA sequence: TGTGCCAGCTCACCGGGGCAGGGGGCAAACACTGAAGCTTTCTTT. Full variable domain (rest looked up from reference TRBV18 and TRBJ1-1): NAGVMQNPRHLVRRRGQEARLRCSPMKGHSHVYWYRQLPEEGLKFMVYLQKENIIDESGMPKERFSAEFPKEGPSILRIQQVVRGDSAAYFCASSPGQGANTEAFFGQGTRLTVV.

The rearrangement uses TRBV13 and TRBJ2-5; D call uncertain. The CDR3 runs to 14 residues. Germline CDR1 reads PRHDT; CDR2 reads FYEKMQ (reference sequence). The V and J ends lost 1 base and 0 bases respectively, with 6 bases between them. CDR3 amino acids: CASSLDLYQETQYF. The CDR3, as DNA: TGTGCCAGCAGCTTAGATCTTTACCAAGAGACCCAGTACTTC.

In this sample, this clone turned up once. This CDR3 is CASSLGTGFYEQYF. CDR3 sequence (DNA): TGTGCCAGCAGCCTCGGGACAGGGTTCTACGAGCAGTACTTC. The chain recombines TRBV5-6 with TRBJ2-7; 9 bases are shared with TRBD1. This CDR3 has 14 amino acids. The J segment lost 3 bases and the V segment lost 4 bases, leaving 5 bases of the junction unmatched. CDR1 and CDR2 from the germline V gene are SGHDT and YYEEEE. Drawing the rest from reference TRBV5-6 and TRBJ2-7, the complete variable domain is DAGVTQSPTHLIKTRGQQVTLRCSPKSGHDTVSWYQQALGQGPQFIFQYYEEEERQRGNFPDRFSGHQFPNYSSELNVNALLLGDSALYLCASSLGTGFYEQYFGPGTRLTVT.

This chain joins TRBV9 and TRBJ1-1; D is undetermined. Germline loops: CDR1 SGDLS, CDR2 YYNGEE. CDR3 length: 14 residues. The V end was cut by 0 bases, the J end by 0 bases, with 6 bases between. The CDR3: CASSVGGMNTEAFF. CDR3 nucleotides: TGTGCCAGCAGCGTAGGAGGGATGAACACTGAAGCTTTCTTT.

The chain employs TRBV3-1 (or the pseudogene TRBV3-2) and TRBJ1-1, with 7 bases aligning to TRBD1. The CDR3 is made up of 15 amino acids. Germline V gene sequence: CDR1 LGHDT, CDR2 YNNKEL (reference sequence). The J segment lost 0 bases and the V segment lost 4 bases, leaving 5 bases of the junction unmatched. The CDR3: CASSREGQLNTEAFF. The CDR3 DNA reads TGTGCCAGCAGCCGCGAGGGACAGCTGAACACTGAAGCTTTCTTT.

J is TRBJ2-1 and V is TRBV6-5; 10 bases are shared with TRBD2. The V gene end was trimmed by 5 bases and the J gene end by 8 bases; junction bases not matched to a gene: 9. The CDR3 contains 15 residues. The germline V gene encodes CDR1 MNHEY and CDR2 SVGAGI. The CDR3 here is CASSLLAGPPHEQFF. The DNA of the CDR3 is TGTGCCAGCAGTCTACTAGCGGGGCCCCCCCATGAGCAGTTCTTC.

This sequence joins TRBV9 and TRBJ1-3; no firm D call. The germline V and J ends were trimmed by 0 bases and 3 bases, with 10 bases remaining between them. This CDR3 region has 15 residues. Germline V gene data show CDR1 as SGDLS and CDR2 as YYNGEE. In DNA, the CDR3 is TGTGCCAGCAGCGTAGCCCGGGGAGGTGGAAACACCATATATTTT. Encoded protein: CASSVARGGGNTIYF.

The CDR3 protein is CASGPTPQGNYGYTF. The CDR3 region has the DNA TGTGCCAGCGGTCCCACCCCCCAGGGGAACTATGGCTACACCTTC. The chain employs TRBV4-2 and TRBJ1-2; the D gene is possibly TRBD1 (6 bases). Trimming shortened V by 8 bases and J by 2 bases, and 18 bases separated the two germline ends. The germline CDR1 and CDR2 sequences are LGHNA and YNFKEQ. The CDR3 contains 15 residues.

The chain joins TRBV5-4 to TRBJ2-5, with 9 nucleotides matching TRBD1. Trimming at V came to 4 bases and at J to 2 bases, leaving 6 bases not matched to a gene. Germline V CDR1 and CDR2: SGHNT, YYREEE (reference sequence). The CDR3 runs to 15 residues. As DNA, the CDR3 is TGTGCCAGCAGCAGGGGACAGGGAGGACAAGAGACCCAGTACTTC. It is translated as CASSRGQGGQETQYF.

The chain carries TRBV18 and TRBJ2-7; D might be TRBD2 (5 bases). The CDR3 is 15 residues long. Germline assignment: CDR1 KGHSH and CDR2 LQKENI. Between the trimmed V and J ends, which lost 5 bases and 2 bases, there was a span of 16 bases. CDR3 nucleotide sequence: TGTGCCAGCTCAACCGATCGGACGGGGACCTACGAGCAGTACTTC. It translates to CASSTDRTGTYEQYF. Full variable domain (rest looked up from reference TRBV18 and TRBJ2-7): NAGVMQNPRHLVRRRGQEARLRCSPMKGHSHVYWYRQLPEEGLKFMVYLQKENIIDESGMPKERFSAEFPKEGPSILRIQQVVRGDSAAYFCASSTDRTGTYEQYFGPGTRLTVT.

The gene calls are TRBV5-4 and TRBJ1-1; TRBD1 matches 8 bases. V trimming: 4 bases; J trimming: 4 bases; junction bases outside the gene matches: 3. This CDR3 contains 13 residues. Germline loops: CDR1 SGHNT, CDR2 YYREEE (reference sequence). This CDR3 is CASSAQGGTEAFF. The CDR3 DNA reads TGTGCCAGCAGCGCACAGGGGGGCACTGAAGCTTTCTTT.

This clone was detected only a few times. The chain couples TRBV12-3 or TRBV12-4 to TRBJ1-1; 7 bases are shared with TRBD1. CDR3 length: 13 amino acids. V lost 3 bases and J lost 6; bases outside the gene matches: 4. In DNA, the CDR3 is TGTGCCAGCAGTTTTTTCAGGGGGGCTGAAGCTTTCTTT. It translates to CASSFFRGAEAFF.

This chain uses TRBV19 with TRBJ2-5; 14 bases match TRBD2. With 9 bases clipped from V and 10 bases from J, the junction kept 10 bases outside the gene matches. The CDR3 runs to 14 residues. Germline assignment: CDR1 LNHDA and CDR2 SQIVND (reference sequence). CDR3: CASSLGLAGGIQYF. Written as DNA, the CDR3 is TGTGCCAGCAGTTTAGGACTAGCGGGGGGAATCCAGTACTTC.

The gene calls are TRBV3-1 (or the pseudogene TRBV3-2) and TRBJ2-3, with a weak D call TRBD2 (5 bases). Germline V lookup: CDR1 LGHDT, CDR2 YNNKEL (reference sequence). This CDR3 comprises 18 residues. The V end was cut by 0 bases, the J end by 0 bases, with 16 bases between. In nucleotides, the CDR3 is TGTGCCAGCAGCCAAGATACGAAGGAGGCCTATAGCACAGATACGCAGTATTTT. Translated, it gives CASSQDTKEAYSTDTQYF.

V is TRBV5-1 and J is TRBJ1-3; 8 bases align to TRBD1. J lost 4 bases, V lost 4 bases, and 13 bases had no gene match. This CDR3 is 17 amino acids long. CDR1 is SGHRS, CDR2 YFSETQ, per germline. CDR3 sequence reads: CASSTFGQGIMGNTIYF. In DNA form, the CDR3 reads TGCGCCAGCAGCACCTTTGGACAGGGTATAATGGGAAACACCATATATTTT.

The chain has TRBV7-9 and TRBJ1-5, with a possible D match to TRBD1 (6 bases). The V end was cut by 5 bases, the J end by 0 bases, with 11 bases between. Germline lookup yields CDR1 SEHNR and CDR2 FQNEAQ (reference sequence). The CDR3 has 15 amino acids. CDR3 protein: CASSGGGLSNQPQHF. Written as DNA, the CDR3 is TGTGCCAGCAGCGGGGGGGGCCTTAGCAATCAGCCCCAGCATTTT.

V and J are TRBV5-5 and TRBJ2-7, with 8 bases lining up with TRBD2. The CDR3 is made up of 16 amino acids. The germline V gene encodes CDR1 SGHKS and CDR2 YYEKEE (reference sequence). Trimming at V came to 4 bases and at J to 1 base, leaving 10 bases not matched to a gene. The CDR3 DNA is TGTGCCAGCAGCGCCCGGGCAGCGGGGGTGTCCTACGAGCAGTACTTC. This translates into CASSARAAGVSYEQYF.

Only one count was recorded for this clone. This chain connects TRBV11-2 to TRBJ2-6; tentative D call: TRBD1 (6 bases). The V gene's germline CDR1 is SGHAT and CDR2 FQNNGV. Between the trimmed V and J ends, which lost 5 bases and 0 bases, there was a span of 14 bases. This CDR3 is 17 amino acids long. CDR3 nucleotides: TGTGCCAGCAGCACCCCGGGACAAAGCTCTGGGGCCAACGTCCTGACTTTC. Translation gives CASSTPGQSSGANVLTF.